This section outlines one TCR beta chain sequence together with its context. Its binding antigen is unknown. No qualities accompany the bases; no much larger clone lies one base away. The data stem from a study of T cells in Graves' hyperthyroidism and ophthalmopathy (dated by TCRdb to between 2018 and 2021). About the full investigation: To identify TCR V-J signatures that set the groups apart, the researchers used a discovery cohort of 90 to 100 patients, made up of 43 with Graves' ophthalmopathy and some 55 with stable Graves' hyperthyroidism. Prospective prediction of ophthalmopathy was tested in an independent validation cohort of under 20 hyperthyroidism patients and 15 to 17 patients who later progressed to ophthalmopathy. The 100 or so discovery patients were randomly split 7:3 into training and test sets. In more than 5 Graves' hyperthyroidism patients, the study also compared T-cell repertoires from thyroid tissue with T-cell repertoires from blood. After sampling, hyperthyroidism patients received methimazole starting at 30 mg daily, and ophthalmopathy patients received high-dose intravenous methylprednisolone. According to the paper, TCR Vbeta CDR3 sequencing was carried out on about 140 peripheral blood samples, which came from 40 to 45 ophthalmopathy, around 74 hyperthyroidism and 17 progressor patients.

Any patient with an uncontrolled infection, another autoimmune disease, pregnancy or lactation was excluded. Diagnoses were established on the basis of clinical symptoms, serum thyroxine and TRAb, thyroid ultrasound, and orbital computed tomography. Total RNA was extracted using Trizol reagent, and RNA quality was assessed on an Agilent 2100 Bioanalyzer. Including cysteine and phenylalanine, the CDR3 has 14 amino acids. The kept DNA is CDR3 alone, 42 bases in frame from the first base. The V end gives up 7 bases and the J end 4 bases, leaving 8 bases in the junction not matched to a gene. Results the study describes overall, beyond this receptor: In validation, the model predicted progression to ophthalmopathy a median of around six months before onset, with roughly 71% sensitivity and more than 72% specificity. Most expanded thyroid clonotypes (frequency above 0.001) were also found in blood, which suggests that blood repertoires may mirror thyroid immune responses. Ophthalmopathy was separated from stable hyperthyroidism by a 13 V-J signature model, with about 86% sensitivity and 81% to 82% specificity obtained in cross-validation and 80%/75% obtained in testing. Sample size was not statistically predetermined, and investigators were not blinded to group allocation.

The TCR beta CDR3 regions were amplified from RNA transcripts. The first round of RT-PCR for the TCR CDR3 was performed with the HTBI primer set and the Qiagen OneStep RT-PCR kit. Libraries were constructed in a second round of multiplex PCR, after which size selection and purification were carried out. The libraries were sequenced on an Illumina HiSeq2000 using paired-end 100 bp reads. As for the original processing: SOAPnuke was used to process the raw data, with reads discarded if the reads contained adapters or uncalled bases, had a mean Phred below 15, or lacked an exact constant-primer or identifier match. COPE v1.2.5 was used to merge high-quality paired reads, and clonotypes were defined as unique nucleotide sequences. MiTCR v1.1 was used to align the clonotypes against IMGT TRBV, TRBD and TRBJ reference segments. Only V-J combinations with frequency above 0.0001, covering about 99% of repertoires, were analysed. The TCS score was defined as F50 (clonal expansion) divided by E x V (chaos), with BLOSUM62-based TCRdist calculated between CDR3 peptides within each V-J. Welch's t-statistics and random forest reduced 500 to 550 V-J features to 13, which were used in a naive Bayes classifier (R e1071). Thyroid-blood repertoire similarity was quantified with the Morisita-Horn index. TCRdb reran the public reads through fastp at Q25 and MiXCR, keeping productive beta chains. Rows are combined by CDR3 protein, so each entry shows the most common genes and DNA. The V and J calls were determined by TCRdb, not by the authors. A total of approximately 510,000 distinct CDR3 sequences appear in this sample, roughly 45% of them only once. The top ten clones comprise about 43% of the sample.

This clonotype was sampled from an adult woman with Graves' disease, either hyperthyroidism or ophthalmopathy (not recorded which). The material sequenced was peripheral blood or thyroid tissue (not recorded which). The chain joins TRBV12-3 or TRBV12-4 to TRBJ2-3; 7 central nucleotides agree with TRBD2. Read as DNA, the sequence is TGTGCCAGCATGGGGGGGATACGTGCAGATACGCAGTATTTT. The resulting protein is CASMGGIRADTQYF.